This T cell receptor beta chain was sequenced in a study of blood T cell repertoires in COVID-19. TCRdb's copy holds only in-frame clones and misses some; the assay was immunoSEQ multiplex PCR. In the table there are some 61,000 clones, 80% to 90% of which are singletons. The CDR3 spans 13 residues. Germline V gene lookup returns CDR1 SNHLY and CDR2 FYNNEI. The V and J ends lost 6 bases and 3 bases, in that order; junction bases with no gene match: 3. The clonotype originates from a man in his 60s with acute or convalescent COVID-19. This sequence joins TRBV2 and TRBJ1-1; 8 positions match TRBD1. Sequenced material: peripheral blood. CDR3 amino acids: CASRDRVYTEAFF. The DNA for the CDR3 is TGTGCCAGCAGGGACAGGGTGTACACTGAAGCTTTCTTT.